This TCR beta chain is from a study of blood T cell repertoires in COVID-19. As for the study in general: Whether acute or convalescent, the COVID-19 samples came from the United States, Italy and Spain. Sources were T cells, B-cell-depleted T cells, or PBMCs; the material itself was cDNA or gDNA.

The germline V and J ends were trimmed by 5 bases and 8 bases, with 15 bases remaining between them. Germline assignment: CDR1 MNHEY and CDR2 SMNVEV (reference sequence). This CDR3 region has 13 residues. In the study's own analysis: Reference gene primer amplification gave estimated nucleated cell counts. Assay used: immunoSEQ multiplex PCR; TCRdb lists only in-frame clones, some missing. V and J calls and clone size are those listed in that table; D and trimming were worked out from the DNA. This sample has 240,000 or so clones, with roughly 87% found just once. The chain uses TRBV27 and TRBJ1-2; D gene ambiguous. Input material: peripheral blood. The receptor was isolated from a man aged 60 to 69 who had recovered from COVID-19. The CDR3 nucleotides read TGTGCCAGCAGTCCACGGTGGAGGGAGGGCTACACCTTC. Its translation: CASSPRWREGYTF.